The 9 T cell receptor beta chains in this list originate from one sample, sequenced in a study of CXCR3-negative and CXCR3-positive naive CD8 T cells (dated by TCRdb to between 2018 and 2020). Sequencing instrument: NextSeq 550. The Human TCR Profiling Kit (MiLaboratory) was used to make UMI-labeled 5' RACE TRB cDNA libraries. TCRdb reprocessed the public reads and reports one entry per CDR3 protein sequence, without DNA. The sample's clone listing holds tens of thousands of distinct CDR3 sequences. The top ten hold around 1.4% of the sample. Sequenced: naive CXCR3- CD8+ T cells from blood. What this sample's cell subset or site label stands for: CD45RO-CCR7+CD27+CD95- naive CD8+ T cells lacking CXCR3 (TNR3-). The receptors come from a human donor in good health. Some clones in this sample may be carry-over from other donors' samples.

The V call is TRBV21-1, the J call TRBJ1-1; lacking DNA, the TRBD1 call made by TCRdb goes unchecked. TRBV21-1 is reported as a pseudogene. CDR3 length: 15 residues. CDR3: CASSRRQGARTETFF.

This chain links TRBV29-1 with TRBJ2-5; checking the TCRdb D call of TRBD1 is not possible without DNA. Looked up from germline, CDR1 is SQVTM and CDR2 is ANQGSEA. The CDR3 loop spans 14 amino acids. Here the CDR3 reads CSAHDAGVPEAQYF.

The V gene is TRBV4-3, the J gene TRBJ1-1. The CDR3 consists of 13 residues. CDR1 is LGHNA, CDR2 YSLEER, per germline. This chain's CDR3 is CASSQDLFSEAFF.

The rearrangement links TRBV6-2 or TRBV6-3 to TRBJ2-2. Germline V gene lookup returns CDR1 MNHEY and CDR2 SVGEGT. CDR3 size: 15 residues. The CDR3 is CASSLPTLNTGELFF.

This chain links TRBV28 with TRBJ2-2; the D gene TCRdb calls, TRBD1, cannot be checked with no DNA. Germline V gives CDR1 MDHEN, CDR2 SYDVKM. CDR3 length: 16 residues. The CDR3 protein is CASSLGWGQVTGELFF.

The chain employs TRBV7-2 and TRBJ1-5. The CDR3 loop spans 17 amino acids. The germline V gene encodes CDR1 SGHTA and CDR2 FQGNSA. The CDR3 protein is CASSLGGRGEENQPQHF.

The chain combines TRBV21-1 with TRBJ2-7; TCRdb's D call of TRBD2 is untestable without DNA. TRBV21-1 constitutes a pseudogene. This CDR3 has 16 amino acids. CDR3 sequence reads: CASSKYSAGRKYEQYF.

This chain links TRBV23-1 with TRBJ1-5. TRBV23-1 falls under the ORF class, with uncertain function. This CDR3 spans 16 amino acids. CDR3 in amino acids: CASSQLTLHSNQPQHF.

The chain links TRBV29-1 to TRBJ1-2; TCRdb's D gene call, TRBD1, goes unchecked for lack of DNA. CDR3 size: 14 residues. Germline V gene data show CDR1 as SQVTM and CDR2 as ANQGSEA. CDR3 sequence reads: CSVSRTGVDYGYTF.